The T cell receptor (beta chain) under discussion was sequenced for a study of type 1 regulatory T cells. CDR3 size: 14 residues. Germline V CDR1 and CDR2: SGHRS, YFSETQ. The V segment lost 2 bases and the J segment 2 bases; nucleotides outside the gene matches: 4. Each CDR3 protein is one row after TCRdb ran MiXCR on the reads. The sample includes roughly 71,000 distinct CDR3 sequences, 63% of them seen just once. A remark on this clonotype: Its cognate antigen is unknown.

Source material: cultured T cells, either the whole culture or a sorted T cell fraction (not recorded which). The subset denotes: Tr1-enriched cell product generated in vitro against host alloantigens. This clonotype was obtained from a human donor in good health. V and J are TRBV5-1 and TRBJ2-7; 7 bases agree with TRBD1. DNA of the CDR3: TGCGCCAGCAGCTTAAGGGACAGAGCCTACGAGCAGTACTTC. It yields the protein CASSLRDRAYEQYF.